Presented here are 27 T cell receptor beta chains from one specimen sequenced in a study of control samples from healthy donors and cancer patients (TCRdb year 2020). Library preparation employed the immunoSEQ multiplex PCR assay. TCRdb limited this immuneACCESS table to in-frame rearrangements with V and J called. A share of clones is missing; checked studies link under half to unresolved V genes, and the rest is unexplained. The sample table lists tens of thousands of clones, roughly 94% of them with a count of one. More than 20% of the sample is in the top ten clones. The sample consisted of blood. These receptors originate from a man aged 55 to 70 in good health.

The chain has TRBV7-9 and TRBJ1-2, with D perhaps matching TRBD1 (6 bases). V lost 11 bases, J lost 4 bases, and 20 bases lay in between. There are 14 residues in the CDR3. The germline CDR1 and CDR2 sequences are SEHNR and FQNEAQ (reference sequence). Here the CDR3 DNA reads TGTGCCTGCTCGAAAACGGGGGCCATCTATGGCTACACCTTC. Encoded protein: CACSKTGAIYGYTF.

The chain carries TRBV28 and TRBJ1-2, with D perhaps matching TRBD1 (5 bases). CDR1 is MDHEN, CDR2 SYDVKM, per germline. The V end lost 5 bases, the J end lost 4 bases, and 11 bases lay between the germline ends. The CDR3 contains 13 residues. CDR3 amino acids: CASSTGTSYGYTF. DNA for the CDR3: TGTGCCAGCAGTACCGGGACTAGCTATGGCTACACCTTC.

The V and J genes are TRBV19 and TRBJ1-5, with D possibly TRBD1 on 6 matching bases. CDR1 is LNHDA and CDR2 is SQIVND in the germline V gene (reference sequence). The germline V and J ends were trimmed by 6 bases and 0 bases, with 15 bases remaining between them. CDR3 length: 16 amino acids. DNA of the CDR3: TGTGCCAGTAGAGGAAAGGGACAATCTAGCAATCAGCCCCAGCATTTT. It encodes CASRGKGQSSNQPQHF. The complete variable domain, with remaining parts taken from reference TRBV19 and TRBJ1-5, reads DGGITQSPKYLFRKEGQNVTLSCEQNLNHDAMYWYRQDPGQGLRLIYYSQIVNDFQKGDIAEGYSVSREKKESFPLTVTSAQKNPTAFYLCASRGKGQSSNQPQHFGDGTRLSIL.

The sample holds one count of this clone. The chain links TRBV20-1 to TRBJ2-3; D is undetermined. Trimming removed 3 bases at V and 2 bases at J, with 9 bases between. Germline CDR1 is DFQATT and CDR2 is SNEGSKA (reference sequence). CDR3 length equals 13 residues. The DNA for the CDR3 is TGCAGTGCTAGTTCTGGATACACAGATACGCAGTATTTT. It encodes CSASSGYTDTQYF.

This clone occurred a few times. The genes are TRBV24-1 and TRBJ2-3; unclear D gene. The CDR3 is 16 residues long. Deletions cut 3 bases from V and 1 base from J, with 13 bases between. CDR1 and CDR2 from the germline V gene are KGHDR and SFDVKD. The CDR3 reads CATSDPLRRGTDTQYF. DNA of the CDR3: TGTGCCACCAGTGATCCCCTACGGAGAGGCACAGATACGCAGTATTTT.

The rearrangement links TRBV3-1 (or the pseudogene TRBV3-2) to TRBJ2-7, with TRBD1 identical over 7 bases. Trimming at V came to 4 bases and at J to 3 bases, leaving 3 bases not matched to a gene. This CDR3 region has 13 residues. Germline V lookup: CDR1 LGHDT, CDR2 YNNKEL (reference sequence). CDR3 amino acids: CASSPQGVYEQYF. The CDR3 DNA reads TGTGCCAGCAGCCCCCAGGGGGTCTACGAGCAGTACTTC.

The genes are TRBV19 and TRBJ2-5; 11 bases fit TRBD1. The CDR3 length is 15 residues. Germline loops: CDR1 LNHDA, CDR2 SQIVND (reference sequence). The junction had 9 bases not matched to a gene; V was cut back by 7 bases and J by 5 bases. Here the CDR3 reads CASTIGTGGFETQYF. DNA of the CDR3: TGTGCCAGTACCATAGGGACAGGGGGTTTTGAGACCCAGTACTTC.

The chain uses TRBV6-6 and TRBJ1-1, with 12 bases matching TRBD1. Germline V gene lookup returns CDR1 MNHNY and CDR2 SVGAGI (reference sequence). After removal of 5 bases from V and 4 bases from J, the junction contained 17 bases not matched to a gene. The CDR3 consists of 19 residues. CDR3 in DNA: TGTGCCAGCAGTCAAAGGTTGGGGACAGGGGGCGCGGGGAGCACTGAAGCTTTCTTT. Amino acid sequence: CASSQRLGTGGAGSTEAFF.

The CDR3 loop is CAISEEGEGTDTQYF. The CDR3 DNA is TGTGCCATCAGTGAAGAGGGGGAGGGCACAGATACGCAGTATTTT. This chain links TRBV10-3 with TRBJ2-3; D possibly matches TRBD1 or TRBD2 (6 bases each). Trimming pared 3 bases from V and 1 base from J, leaving 11 bases between. The CDR3 extends over 15 amino acids. Germline values: CDR1 ENHRY, CDR2 SYGVKD.

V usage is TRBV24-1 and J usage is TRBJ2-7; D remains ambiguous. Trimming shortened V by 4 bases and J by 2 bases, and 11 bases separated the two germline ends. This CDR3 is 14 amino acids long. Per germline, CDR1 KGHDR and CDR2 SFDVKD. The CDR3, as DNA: TGTGCCACCAGTGACCCAGGCGCGACCTACGAGCAGTACTTC. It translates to CATSDPGATYEQYF.

The chain's CDR3 is CASSLFGSYNSPLHF. CDR3 nucleotides: TGTGCCAGCAGCTTATTTGGCTCCTATAATTCACCCCTCCACTTT. The chain carries TRBV11-3 and TRBJ1-6; D remains ambiguous. In germline, CDR1 is SGHNT, CDR2 YENEEA. This CDR3 has 15 residues. V shed 2 bases and J shed 0 bases, with 5 bases lying between them.

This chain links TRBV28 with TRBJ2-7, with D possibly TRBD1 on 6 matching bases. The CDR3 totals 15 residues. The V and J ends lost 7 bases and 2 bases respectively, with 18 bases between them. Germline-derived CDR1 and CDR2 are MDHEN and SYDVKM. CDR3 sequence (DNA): TGTGCCAGCACCAACCCCCAGGGGTTCACCTACGAGCAGTACTTC. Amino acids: CASTNPQGFTYEQYF. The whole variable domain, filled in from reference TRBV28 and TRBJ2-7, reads DVKVTQSSRYLVKRTGEKVFLECVQDMDHENMFWYRQDPGLGLRLIYFSYDVKMKEKGDIPEGYSVSREKKERFSLILESASTNQTSMYLCASTNPQGFTYEQYFGPGTRLTVT.

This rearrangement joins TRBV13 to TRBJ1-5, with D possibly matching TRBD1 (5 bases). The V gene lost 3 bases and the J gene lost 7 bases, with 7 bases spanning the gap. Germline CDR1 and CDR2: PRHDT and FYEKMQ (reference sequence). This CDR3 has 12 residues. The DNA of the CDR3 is TGTGCCAGCAGCTTTTGGGGCCAGCCCCAGCATTTT. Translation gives CASSFWGQPQHF.

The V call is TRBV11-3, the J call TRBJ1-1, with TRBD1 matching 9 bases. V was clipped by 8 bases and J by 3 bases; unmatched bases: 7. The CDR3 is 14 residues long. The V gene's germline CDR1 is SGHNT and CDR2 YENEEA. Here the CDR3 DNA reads TGTGCCAGCGTGTCCCGGGACAGGGACACTGAAGCTTTCTTT. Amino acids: CASVSRDRDTEAFF.

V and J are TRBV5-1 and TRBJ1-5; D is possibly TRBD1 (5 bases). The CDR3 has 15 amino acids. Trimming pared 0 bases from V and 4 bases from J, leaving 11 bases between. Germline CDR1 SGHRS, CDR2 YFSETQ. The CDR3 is CASSLGGFPNQPQHF. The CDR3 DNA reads TGCGCCAGCAGCTTGGGGGGGTTCCCAAATCAGCCCCAGCATTTT.

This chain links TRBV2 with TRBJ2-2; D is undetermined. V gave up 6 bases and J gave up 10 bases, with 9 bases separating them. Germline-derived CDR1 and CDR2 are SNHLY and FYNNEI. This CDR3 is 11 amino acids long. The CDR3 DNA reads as TGTGCCAGCAGCGGTTCCGTGGAGCTGTTTTTT. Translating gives CASSGSVELFF.

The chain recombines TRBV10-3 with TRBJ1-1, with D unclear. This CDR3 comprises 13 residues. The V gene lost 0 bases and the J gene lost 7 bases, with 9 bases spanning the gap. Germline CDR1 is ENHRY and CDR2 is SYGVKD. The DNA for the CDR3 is TGTGCCATCAGTGAGTCGGATACGGTTGAAGCTTTCTTT. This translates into CAISESDTVEAFF.

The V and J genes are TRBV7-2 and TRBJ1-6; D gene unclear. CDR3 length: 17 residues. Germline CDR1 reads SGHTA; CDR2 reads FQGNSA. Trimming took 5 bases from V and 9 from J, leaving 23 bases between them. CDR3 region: CASSLKVGDPRPSPLHF. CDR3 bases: TGTGCCAGCAGCCTCAAGGTGGGCGATCCCCGTCCTTCACCCCTCCACTTT.

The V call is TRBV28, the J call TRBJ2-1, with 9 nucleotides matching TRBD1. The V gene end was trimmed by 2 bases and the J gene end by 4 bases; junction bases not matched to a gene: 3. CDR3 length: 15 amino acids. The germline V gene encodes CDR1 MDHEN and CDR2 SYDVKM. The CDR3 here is CASSLPGQGYNEQFF. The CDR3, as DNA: TGTGCCAGCAGTTTACCGGGACAGGGTTACAATGAGCAGTTCTTC.

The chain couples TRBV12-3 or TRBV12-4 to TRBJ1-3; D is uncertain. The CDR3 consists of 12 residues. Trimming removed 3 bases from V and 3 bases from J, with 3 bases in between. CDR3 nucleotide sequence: TGTGCCAGCAGTTTCGGTGGAAACACCATATATTTT. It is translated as CASSFGGNTIYF.

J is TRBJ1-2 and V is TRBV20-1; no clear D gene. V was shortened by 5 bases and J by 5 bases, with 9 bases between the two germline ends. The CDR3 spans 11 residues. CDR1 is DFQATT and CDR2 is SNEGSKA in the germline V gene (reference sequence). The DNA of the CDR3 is TGCAGTGCTTATTCGGCGTATGGCTACACCTTC. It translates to CSAYSAYGYTF.

CDR3 sequence (DNA): TGTGCCAGCGCCGGCTCGAGCCAAGAGACCCAGTACTTC. The encoded protein is CASAGSSQETQYF. The V gene is TRBV12-3 or TRBV12-4, the J gene TRBJ2-5, with D unclear. The CDR3 totals 13 residues. Trimming took off 8 bases at V and 1 base at J, with 11 bases between the two ends.

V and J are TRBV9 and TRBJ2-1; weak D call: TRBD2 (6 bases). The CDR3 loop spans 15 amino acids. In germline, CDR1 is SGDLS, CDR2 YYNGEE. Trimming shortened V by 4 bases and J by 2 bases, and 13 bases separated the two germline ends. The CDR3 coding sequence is TGTGCCAGCAGCCGGGTGGAGGGGACCTACAATGAGCAGTTCTTC. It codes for CASSRVEGTYNEQFF.

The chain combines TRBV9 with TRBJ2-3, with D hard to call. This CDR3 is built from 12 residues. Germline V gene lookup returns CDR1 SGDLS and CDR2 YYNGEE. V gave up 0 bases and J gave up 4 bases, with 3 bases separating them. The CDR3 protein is CASSVVADTQYF. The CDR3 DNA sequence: TGTGCCAGCAGCGTAGTGGCAGATACGCAGTATTTT.

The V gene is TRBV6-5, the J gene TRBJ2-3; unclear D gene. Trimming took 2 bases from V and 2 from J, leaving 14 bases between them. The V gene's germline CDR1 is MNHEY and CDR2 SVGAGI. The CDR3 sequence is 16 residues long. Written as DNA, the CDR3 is TGTGCCAGCAGTTACGGTCCAGCCGGGTCCACAGATACGCAGTATTTT. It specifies CASSYGPAGSTDTQYF.

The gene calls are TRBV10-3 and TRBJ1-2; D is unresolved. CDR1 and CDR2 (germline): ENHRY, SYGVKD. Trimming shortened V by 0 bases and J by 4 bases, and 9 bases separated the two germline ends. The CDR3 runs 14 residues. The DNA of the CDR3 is TGTGCCATCAGTGAGTCAGCGTCTGGCTATGGCTACACCTTC. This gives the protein CAISESASGYGYTF.

The CDR3 DNA follows: TGTGCCAGTAGTATCAGGCGGGAGTCCACCGGGGAGCTGTTTTTT. Protein sequence: CASSIRRESTGELFF. V gene TRBV19 combines with J gene TRBJ2-2; TRBD2 matches at 7 bases. CDR1 and CDR2 from the germline V gene are LNHDA and SQIVND (reference sequence). V lost 3 bases to trimming and J lost 4 bases; unmatched junction nucleotides: 5. The CDR3 loop spans 15 amino acids.